The entry that follows covers one T cell receptor (beta chain) sequence. Its antigen is undetermined. Time point: sample taken at primary tumor resection. The data were taken from a study of spatial heterogeneity in lung cancer. Study findings and constraints: Expanded alpha and beta TCR counts within tumors tracked tumor mutation counts.

Germline V lookup: CDR1 DFQATT, CDR2 SNEGSKA (reference sequence). Trimming stripped 6 bases from V and 0 bases from J, with 9 bases between. CDR3 length: 12 amino acids. TCRdb analysed the 5' RACE reads with MiXCR anew, one entry per CDR3 protein. The sample has about 10,000 distinct CDR3 sequences; 8% are singletons. The genes are TRBV20-1 and TRBJ2-7; no reliable D call. Specimen: lung tumor tissue, collected at surgery. The origin of this receptor is a male donor with early-stage non-small cell lung cancer. In DNA form, the CDR3 reads TGCAGTGCCAAACATCACTCCTACGAGCAGTACTTC. Its protein product is CSAKHHSYEQYF.